The clone carrying this TCR beta chain was detected only a few times. These data originate in a study of cytomegalovirus exposure and HLA in healthy donors. J lost 5 bases, V lost 5 bases, and 8 bases had no gene match. Germline V gene lookup returns CDR1 MNHNY and CDR2 SVGAGI (reference sequence). The CDR3 consists of 14 residues. Primers for the PCR totalled 60 Vbeta and 13 Jbeta. The assay was immunoSEQ multiplex PCR, and TCRdb's table has in-frame clones only and misses some. The sample consists of around 120,000 clones, about 80% of them appearing once. Sample: PBMCs. The chain couples TRBV6-6 to TRBJ2-7; 8 bases fit TRBD2. The clonotype was recovered from a human donor in good health. This CDR3 is CASSKPGLENEQYF. The CDR3 DNA reads TGTGCCAGCAGTAAGCCGGGACTAGAGAACGAGCAGTACTTC.